The present T cell receptor beta chain was sequenced within a study of Ad26.COV2.S vaccination and SARS-CoV-2 variants listed by TCRdb under 2021. Study-wide context: Donors in the vaccine arm were drawn from COV1001, a phase I-IIa trial of Ad26.COV2.S in healthy adults that was multicentre, randomized, double-blind and placebo-controlled. Investigators remained blinded to trial group allocation during experiments and outcome assessment. A total of around 32 samples were included in the TCR-sequenced set, comprising roughly 19 Ad26.COV2.S vaccine recipients, 5 placebo recipients and 8 SARS-CoV-2 convalescent individuals. The specificity and breadth of SARS-CoV-2-reactive T cell receptors after Ad26.COV2.S vaccination were assessed by TCRbeta repertoire sequencing. Trial participants were randomized into five groups of five, in which low-dose or high-dose Ad26.COV2.S was given once or twice, or placebo was given on both occasions. Ad26.COV2.S was administered intramuscularly at a dose of 5x10^10 or 1x10^11 viral particles, either as one shot or as two shots given 56 days apart.

This clone was counted a few times. Its cognate antigen has yet to be identified. No qualities accompany the bases; no much larger clone lies one base away. TCRbeta CDR3 regions were sequenced with the immunoSEQ Assay. After extraction, genomic DNA underwent amplification by bias-controlled multiplex PCR, followed by high-throughput sequencing. The study's processing was this. To quantify the absolute abundance of every unique TCRbeta CDR3 region, sequences were collapsed and filtered. Usable DNA was measured by amplifying reference genes present in all nucleated cells, and TCRbeta template counts were normalized to that usable DNA to estimate T cell fraction. Repertoire TCRs were annotated as SARS-CoV-2-specific when V gene, CDR3 amino acid sequence and J gene were exactly matched to a known reactive TCR set. The reference SARS-CoV-2 TCR set came from MIRA and was filtered for enrichment in COVID-19-positive ImmuneCODE repertoires, removing public or cross-reactive TCRs. Based on the MIRA antigens, annotated TCRs were further analysed at the level of specific ORF or position within ORF. Breadth was defined as the number of annotated unique rearrangements divided by the total number of unique productive rearrangements, and depth was defined as the summed frequency of the annotated unique rearrangements. Two-sided Wilcoxon rank-sum tests were applied when comparing TCR breadth between groups. TCRdb mirrors the immuneACCESS table, restricted to in-frame sequences. Some clones are absent from its copies; in checked studies, under half trace to an unresolved V gene, and the reason for the others is unknown. V and J calls and clone size come straight from that table; D and trimming were deduced from the DNA. In all, the sample holds 440,000 or so clones, and less than 95% of those were seen once. The top ten constitute around 4.5% of the sample.

Read against the paper, the sample's treatment or condition label means: roughly 18 received Ad26.COV2.S at low or high dose, single or two shots; several received placebo; per-sample allocation not given. Repertoires of vaccine and placebo recipients were sequenced from samples taken on day 63 after the first injection. Cohort 1b enrolled some 25 adults aged 18-55 years at a single site in Boston, USA, between 29 July and 7 August 2020. As a vaccine, Ad26.COV2.S was a replication-incompetent adenovirus type 26 vector that expressed a prefusion-stabilized SARS-CoV-2 spike protein derived from the original Wuhan strain. Study-wide findings and limitations: Vaccine and placebo recipients had similar non-spike TCR breadth, a finding consistent with the vaccine containing only spike. The study was not powered for comparison of responses between vaccine doses or regimens. According to the authors, total T cell responses may have been underestimated by the TCR breadth and depth analyses. After vaccination, substantial breadth of spike-specific CD8+ and CD4+ T cell responses was reported. Ad26.COV2.S recipients had higher spike-specific TCR breadth than placebo recipients (P = 0.0014).

The germline V and J ends show losses of 5 bases and 4 bases respectively, and no gene match explains 4 bases of the junction. Including cysteine and phenylalanine, the CDR3 has 14 amino acids. Only the CDR3 region is kept as DNA, spanning 42 bases read in frame from base 1. CDR1 SGHTA and CDR2 FQGNSA are derived from the germline V gene. The receptor's source is a person aged 18-65 years who received the Ad26.COV2.S COVID-19 vaccine or a placebo. This specimen was peripheral blood, taken in a trial of Ad26.COV2.S vaccine versus placebo. The chain is assembled from TRBV7-2 and TRBJ2-7; 11 middle bases align to TRBD2. The DNA is TGTGCCAGCAGCAAGACTAGCGGGACTTACGAGCAGTACTTC. It translates as CASSKTSGTYEQYF.